This TCR beta chain was captured in a study of T cells in Graves' hyperthyroidism and ophthalmopathy. Amplification yielded TCR beta CDR3 regions, with RNA transcripts as the source. The TCR CDR3 was amplified in a first-round RT-PCR using the HTBI primer set. MiXCR, run by TCRdb on the multiplex PCR reads, gives a single entry per CDR3 protein. The sample holds hundreds of thousands of distinct CDR3 sequences, approximately 13% seen once. In regard to this clonotype: Mismatch with germline at one junction end may stem from a read error.

The receptor was isolated from a woman in her twenties or thirties with Graves' hyperthyroidism. The sequencing sample was made of blood.

The CDR3, as DNA: TGCGCCAGCGTACAGGACTTGAACACTGAAGCTTTCTTT. As protein: CASVQDLNTEAFF. The V gene is TRBV28, the J gene TRBJ1-1; D is perhaps TRBD1 (5 bases). The CDR3 spans 13 residues. Germline-derived CDR1 and CDR2 are MDHEN and SYDVKM.